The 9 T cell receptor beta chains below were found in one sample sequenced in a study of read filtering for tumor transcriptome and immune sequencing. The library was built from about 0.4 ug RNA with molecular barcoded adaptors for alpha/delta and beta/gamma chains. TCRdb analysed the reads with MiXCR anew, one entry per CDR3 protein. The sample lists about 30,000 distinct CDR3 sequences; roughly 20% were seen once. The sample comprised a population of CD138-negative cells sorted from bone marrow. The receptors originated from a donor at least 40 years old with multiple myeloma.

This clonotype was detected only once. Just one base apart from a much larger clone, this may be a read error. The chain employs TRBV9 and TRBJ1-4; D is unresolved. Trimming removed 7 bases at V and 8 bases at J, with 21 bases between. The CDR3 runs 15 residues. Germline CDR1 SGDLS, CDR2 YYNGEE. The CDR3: CASSAFEDGKEKLFF. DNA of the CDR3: TGTGCCAGCTCAGCGTTCGAGGATGGGAAGGAAAAACTGTTTTTT.

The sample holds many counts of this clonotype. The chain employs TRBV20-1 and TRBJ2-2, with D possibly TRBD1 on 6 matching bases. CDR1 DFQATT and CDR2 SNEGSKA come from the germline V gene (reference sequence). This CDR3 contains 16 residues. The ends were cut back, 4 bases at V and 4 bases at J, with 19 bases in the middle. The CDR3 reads CSATDASRGGTGELFF. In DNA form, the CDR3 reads TGCAGTGCTACCGACGCTAGCCGAGGGGGCACCGGGGAGCTGTTTTTT.

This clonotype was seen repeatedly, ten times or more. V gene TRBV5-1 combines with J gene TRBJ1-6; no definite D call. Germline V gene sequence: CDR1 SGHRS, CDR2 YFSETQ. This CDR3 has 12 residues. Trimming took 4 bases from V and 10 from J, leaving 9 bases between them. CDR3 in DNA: TGCGCCAGCAGCCCGGCGGGATCACCCCTCCACTTT. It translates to CASSPAGSPLHF.

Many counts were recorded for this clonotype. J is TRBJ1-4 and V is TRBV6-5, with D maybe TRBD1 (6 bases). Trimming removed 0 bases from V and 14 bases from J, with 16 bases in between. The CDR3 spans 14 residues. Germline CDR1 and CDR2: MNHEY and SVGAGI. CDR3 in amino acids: CASSYSSGGASLFF. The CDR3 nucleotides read TGTGCCAGCAGTTACTCGTCGGGGGGCGCGAGTCTGTTTTTT.

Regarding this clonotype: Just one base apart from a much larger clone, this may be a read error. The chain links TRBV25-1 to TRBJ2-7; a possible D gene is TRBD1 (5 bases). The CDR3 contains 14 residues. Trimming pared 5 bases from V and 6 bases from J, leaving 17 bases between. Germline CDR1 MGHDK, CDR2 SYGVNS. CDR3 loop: CASSPGSALGEQYF. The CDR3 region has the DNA TGTGCCAGCAGTCCAGGGTCGGCGCTGGGCGAGCAGTACTTC.

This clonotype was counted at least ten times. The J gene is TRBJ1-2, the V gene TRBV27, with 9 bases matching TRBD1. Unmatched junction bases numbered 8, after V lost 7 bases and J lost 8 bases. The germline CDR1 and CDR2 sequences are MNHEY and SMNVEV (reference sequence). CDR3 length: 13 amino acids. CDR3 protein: CASTGQGREGYTF. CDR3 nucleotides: TGTGCCAGCACTGGACAGGGGAGAGAGGGCTACACCTTC.

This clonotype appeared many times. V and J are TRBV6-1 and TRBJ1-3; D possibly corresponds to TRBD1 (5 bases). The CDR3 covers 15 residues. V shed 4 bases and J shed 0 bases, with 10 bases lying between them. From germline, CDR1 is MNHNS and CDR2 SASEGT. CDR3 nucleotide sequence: TGTGCCAGCAGTGTACAGGCAAGCTCTGGAAACACCATATATTTT. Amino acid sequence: CASSVQASSGNTIYF.

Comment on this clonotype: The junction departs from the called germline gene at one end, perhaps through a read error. The CDR3 loop reads CASSPGSTCGTEQSF. As DNA, the CDR3 is TGTGCCAGCAGTCCCGGGTCCACATGCGGTACTGAGCAGTCCTTC. The chain combines TRBV28 with TRBJ2-1; no firm D call. Germline V lookup: CDR1 MDHEN, CDR2 SYDVKM. This CDR3 is built from 15 residues.

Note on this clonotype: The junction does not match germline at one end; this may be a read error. The CDR3 coding sequence is TGTGCCAGCAGCCTCGGTGATACGCCGTATTTT. This codes for CASSLGDTPYF. The V gene is TRBV14, the J gene TRBJ2-3; D ambiguous. Germline V gene lookup returns CDR1 SGHDN and CDR2 FVKESK. The CDR3 has 11 residues.